This TCR beta chain derives from a study of early T cells in non-severe SARS-CoV-2 infection (dated by TCRdb to about 2021). Regarding the complete study: TCR sequencing used bulk RNA from unsorted whole blood, so alpha and beta chains could not be paired.

Concerning this clonotype itself: The specificity of this receptor is unknown. No per-base quality is available; no much larger clone lies one base away.

Set within a cohort of healthcare workers in London, UK, this nested case-control study involved weekly PCR testing of nasopharyngeal swabs along with blood sampling. Healthcare workers were enrolled in the week of the UK lockdown, from 23 to 31 March 2020, and were followed every week for up to roughly 15 weeks. Between the V and J ends, shortened by 4 bases and 4 bases respectively, the junction contains 14 bases. Counted from cysteine to phenylalanine, this CDR3 has 14 amino acids. CDR3 DNA is the only sequence kept; it has 42 bases, read in frame from the first base. From the germline V gene, CDR1 is SGHRS and CDR2 is YFSETQ. Library generation was performed with 5' RACE. Sequencing instrument: NextSeq 500. In the TCR library protocol, unique molecular identifiers were attached to individual cDNA molecules to correct for PCR bias and sequencing error. Sequencing covered both TCR alpha and beta chains, and within each sample the abundances of alpha and beta sequences were tightly co-correlated. The paper's data handling went like this. V gene, J gene and CDR3 annotation of TCR sequences was performed with Decombinator V4. TCRs were defined as expanded if a significant change between any two time points was detected under a Poisson model with p below 0.0001. TCR abundances were normalised to the total number of TCRs sequenced in each sample and reported as counts per million. TRAV1-2 paired with TRAJ12, TRAJ20 or TRAJ33 defined MAIT TCRs, while TRAV10 paired with TRAJ18 defined iNKT TCRs. VDJdb, accessed 1 November 2021, was searched for CMV, EBV and SARS-CoV-2 annotated TCRs, excluding TCRs annotated for multiple antigens. Using fastp trimming at Q25 and MiXCR clonotype assembly, TCRdb reanalyzed the public sequencing data and kept in-frame beta chains. Rows with one shared CDR3 protein collapse into an entry with the most common genes and DNA. The V and J calls here are based on TCRdb, not the publication. The sample table holds some 66,000 distinct CDR3 sequences, of which approximately 13% were seen once. Of the sample, roughly 4.6% is held by the ten largest clones.

Study-level results and caveats: Matching against VDJdb was skewed toward anti-spike CD8 responses, likely underestimated virus-specific expansions, and missed private and CD4 specificities.

The sequenced sample was whole blood. The clonotype originates from an adult who was a healthcare worker with PCR-confirmed SARS-CoV-2 infection or an uninfected control (not recorded which). Recombination connected TRBV5-1 to TRBJ1-2; the D segment could be TRBD1, given 6 matching bases. The bases read TGCGCCAGCAGCACTGGACAGAATCGCTATGGCTACACCTTC. Its amino acids are CASSTGQNRYGYTF.